Each of the 30 T cell receptor beta chains below was sequenced from the same sample in a study of T cells in Graves' hyperthyroidism and ophthalmopathy. Amplification yielded TCR beta CDR3 regions, with RNA transcripts as the source. HTBI primers were employed in a first-round RT-PCR of the TCR CDR3. TCRdb re-analysed the multiplex PCR reads in MiXCR, keeping a single row per CDR3 protein. The sample shows 800,000 or so distinct CDR3 sequences, about 38% of them seen only once. The sequenced sample consisted of blood. The receptors here all came from a man between 18 and 35 years old with Graves' hyperthyroidism.

This clonotype was counted ten times or more. The chain employs TRBV29-1 and TRBJ2-2; 9 positions agree with TRBD2. The germline gives CDR1 SQVTM, CDR2 ANQGSEA. V trimming: 6 bases; J trimming: 0 bases; junction bases outside the gene matches: 5. The CDR3 is made up of 15 amino acids. The CDR3 region is CSVWASGANTGELFF. The CDR3 DNA follows: TGCAGCGTCTGGGCTAGCGGGGCGAACACCGGGGAGCTGTTTTTT.

The chain uses TRBV6-5 and TRBJ2-5; tentatively, D is TRBD2 (6 bases). The V and J ends lost 8 bases and 3 bases respectively, with 10 bases between them. Germline CDR1 reads MNHEY; CDR2 reads SVGAGI. The CDR3 extends over 12 amino acids. This CDR3 reads CASGWREETQYF. CDR3 nucleotide sequence: TGTGCCAGCGGCTGGAGGGAAGAGACCCAGTACTTC.

This clonotype was seen only a few times. The rearrangement joins TRBV6-5 to TRBJ2-2; 9 bases match TRBD1. The germline gives CDR1 MNHEY, CDR2 SVGAGI. With 11 bases clipped from V and 8 bases from J, the junction kept 9 bases outside the gene matches. The CDR3 contains 13 residues. CDR3 bases: TGTGCCGCCCGGGACAGGGTGATTGGGGAGCTGTTTTTT. It codes for CAARDRVIGELFF.

The chain has TRBV7-9 and TRBJ2-5, with D uncertain. There are 17 residues in the CDR3. Trimming pared 1 base from V and 3 bases from J, leaving 18 bases between. Germline V CDR1 and CDR2: SEHNR, FQNEAQ (reference sequence). The CDR3 spells CASSLGPLSPYKETQYF. CDR3 nucleotides: TGTGCCAGCAGCTTAGGGCCTCTCTCGCCGTATAAAGAGACCCAGTACTTC.

Of note for this clonotype: A read error is possible here, since a much larger clone lies one base away. The J gene is TRBJ2-7, the V gene TRBV7-6; D tentatively fits TRBD1 or TRBD2 (5 bases each). Trimming shortened V by 0 bases and J by 7 bases, and 10 bases separated the two germline ends. The CDR3 sequence is 13 residues long. Germline values: CDR1 SGHVS, CDR2 FNYEAQ. The chain's CDR3 is CASSLAGDDEQYF. CDR3 DNA: TGTGCCAGCAGCTTAGCAGGGGACGATGAGCAGTACTTC.

There are a few counts of this clonotype. An end of the junction differs from the germline gene, which may be a read error. CDR3 DNA sequence: TGCAGTGCTAGATACCAGGGACCCCTTTTT. It yields the protein CSARYQGPLF. This chain joins TRBV20-1 and TRBJ1-4, with D perhaps matching TRBD1 (5 bases). Germline values: CDR1 DFQATT, CDR2 SNEGSKA (reference sequence). The CDR3 spans 10 residues.

This clonotype was recorded only once. V is TRBV9 and J is TRBJ2-5; perhaps D is TRBD1 or TRBD2 (5 bases each). The CDR3 consists of 16 residues. V shed 0 bases and J shed 1 base, with 13 bases lying between them. Germline-derived CDR1 and CDR2 are SGDLS and YYNGEE. The CDR3 loop is CASSVEYEGSQETQYF. CDR3 DNA sequence: TGTGCCAGCAGCGTAGAGTACGAGGGGTCCCAAGAGACCCAGTACTTC.

The sample holds many counts of this clonotype. V and J are TRBV7-2 and TRBJ1-2; a possible D gene is TRBD1 (6 bases). Trimming left V 0 bases short and J 7 bases short, with 9 bases between. The CDR3 has 13 residues. Germline CDR1 SGHTA, CDR2 FQGNSA. Written as DNA, the CDR3 is TGTGCCAGCAGCTTAGCCCAGGGGTTTGGCTACACCTTC. Its translation is CASSLAQGFGYTF.

Details on this clonotype: A much larger clone sits a single nucleotide away, making a read error possible. It is likely a read error, because the conserved phenylalanine at the end of the CDR3 is missing. The chain carries TRBV7-9 and TRBJ2-7; D not certain. Trimming left V 4 bases short and J 5 bases short, with 9 bases between. The CDR3 consists of 12 residues. Germline values: CDR1 SEHNR, CDR2 FQNEAQ (reference sequence). This CDR3 is CASSSPPHEQYL. In DNA form, the CDR3 reads TGTGCCAGCAGCTCCCCTCCCCACGAGCAGTACCTC.

This clonotype was detected only a few times. This chain links TRBV6-5 with TRBJ1-5; no reliable D call. The CDR3 is 14 amino acids. Germline-derived CDR1 and CDR2 are MNHEY and SVGAGI. V lost 5 bases to trimming and J lost 2 bases, with 10 bases between them. The CDR3 region has the DNA TGTGCCAGCAGTGCCAACTGGGGCAATCAGCCCCAGCATTTT. Translated: CASSANWGNQPQHF.

A few counts support this clonotype. The chain recombines TRBV9 with TRBJ2-2; 12 bases align to TRBD2. J lost 6 bases, V lost 4 bases, and 10 bases had no gene match. The germline CDR1 and CDR2 sequences are SGDLS and YYNGEE. The CDR3 runs to 17 residues. The CDR3 is CASSPGTSGFYSGELFF. For the CDR3, the DNA is TGTGCCAGCAGCCCAGGGACTAGCGGGTTTTATTCCGGGGAGCTGTTTTTT.

This clonotype was counted a few times. The genes are TRBV19 and TRBJ1-1; D is uncertain. The CDR3 sequence is 14 residues long. In germline, CDR1 is LNHDA, CDR2 SQIVND (reference sequence). Trimming stripped 3 bases from V and 3 bases from J, with 11 bases between. CDR3 sequence reads: CASSIWGRDTEAFF. CDR3 DNA sequence: TGTGCCAGTAGTATTTGGGGTAGGGACACTGAAGCTTTCTTT.

Comment on this clonotype: It may be a read error: a sequence one base away is much more abundant. The conserved phenylalanine or tryptophan is not found at the CDR3 terminus, so this likely reflects a read error. The chain uses TRBV7-7 and TRBJ2-5; D not certain. Looked up from germline, CDR1 is SSHAT and CDR2 is FNYEAQ (reference sequence). This CDR3 has 14 amino acids. The CDR3 DNA follows: TGTGCTAGCAGCCCGCGGTTGGTAGGGGAGACCCAGTACCTC. This codes for CASSPRLVGETQYL.

This clonotype was seen many times. The gene calls are TRBV2 and TRBJ1-5; no reliable D call. Germline-derived CDR1 and CDR2 are SNHLY and FYNNEI. The CDR3 loop spans 13 amino acids. Trimming pared 8 bases from V and 3 bases from J, leaving 11 bases between. For the CDR3, the DNA is TGTGCCAGCCTCGGAGGGTACAATCAGCCCCAGCATTTT. This sequence encodes CASLGGYNQPQHF.

A few counts support this clonotype. The chain links TRBV7-2 to TRBJ1-1; D ambiguous. In germline, CDR1 is SGHTA, CDR2 FQGNSA. The V end was cut by 4 bases, the J end by 7 bases, with 10 bases between. CDR3 length: 12 amino acids. The CDR3 coding sequence is TGTGCCAGCAGCTCAGTTGACCGTGAAGCTTTCTTT. Amino acid sequence: CASSSVDREAFF.

With respect to this clonotype: One end of the junction fails to match germline, which may point to a read error. The chain uses TRBV7-9 and TRBJ2-7; D might be TRBD1 or TRBD2, each matching 5 bases. Germline V CDR1 and CDR2: SEHNR, FQNEAQ (reference sequence). CDR3 length: 17 amino acids. The DNA for the CDR3 is TGCGCCAGCAGCCAAAGCTGGAGAGGGCAGGGTAATTGGGAGCAGTACTTC. Encoded protein: CASSQSWRGQGNWEQYF.

The gene calls are TRBV29-1 and TRBJ2-3; 7 nucleotides align to TRBD1. CDR3 length equals 13 residues. With V trimmed by 7 bases and J by 5 bases, 9 bases remained unmatched. CDR1 SQVTM and CDR2 ANQGSEA come from the germline V gene. The CDR3 reads CSAERGRGDTQYF. The CDR3 bases are TGCAGCGCCGAGAGGGGGCGCGGAGATACGCAGTATTTT.

This chain uses TRBV5-1 with TRBJ2-7; 8 bases are a match to TRBD1. The germline V gene has CDR1 SGHRS and CDR2 YFSETQ. This CDR3 has 13 amino acids. J was trimmed by 7 bases and V by 0 bases; bases with no gene match: 3. This chain's CDR3 is CASSLVTGGEQYF. In nucleotides, the CDR3 is TGCGCCAGCAGCTTGGTCACAGGGGGGGAGCAGTACTTC.

This clonotype has ten or more counts. The rearrangement links TRBV20-1 to TRBJ1-2, with 7 nucleotides matching TRBD1. This CDR3 is 14 amino acids long. Germline V gene data show CDR1 as DFQATT and CDR2 as SNEGSKA (reference sequence). V gave up 0 bases and J gave up 8 bases; unmatched junction bases: 9. The CDR3 spells CSARDTVAGGGYTF. DNA for the CDR3: TGCAGTGCTAGAGATACGGTGGCAGGGGGAGGCTACACCTTC.

Ten or more counts support this clonotype. The chain has TRBV29-1 and TRBJ1-1; D is possibly TRBD1 (6 bases). V lost 6 bases to trimming and J lost 0 bases, with 14 bases between them. This CDR3 is 14 amino acids long. The germline CDR1 and CDR2 sequences are SQVTM and ANQGSEA. CDR3 coding DNA: TGCAGCGTCCCACAGGGAACCATGAACACTGAAGCTTTCTTT. Encoded protein: CSVPQGTMNTEAFF. The variable domain in full, with the rest retrieved from reference TRBV29-1 and TRBJ1-1, is SAVISQKPSRDICQRGTSLTIQCQVDSQVTMMFWYRQQPGQSLTLIATANQGSEATYESGFVIDKFPISRPNLTFSTLTVSNMSPEDSSIYLCSVPQGTMNTEAFFGQGTRLTVV.

This clonotype was counted ten times or more. The chain uses TRBV2 and TRBJ1-5; tentative D call: TRBD1 (5 bases). V was shortened by 4 bases and J by 4 bases, with 17 bases between the two germline ends. The CDR3 consists of 16 residues. Germline V CDR1 and CDR2: SNHLY, FYNNEI. CDR3 region: CASSGLGELWNQPQHF. CDR3 nucleotide sequence: TGTGCCAGCAGTGGCTTGGGGGAGTTGTGGAATCAGCCCCAGCATTTT.

The chain uses TRBV2 and TRBJ2-3; D gene uncertain. Trimming pared 7 bases from V and 11 bases from J, leaving 13 bases between. The CDR3 is 11 amino acids. Germline CDR1 is SNHLY and CDR2 is FYNNEI. DNA for the CDR3: TGTGCCAGCAAACAGTACAATGAGCAGTATTTT. Protein sequence: CASKQYNEQYF.

The V gene is TRBV7-9, the J gene TRBJ2-5; D perhaps matches TRBD2 (6 bases). The CDR3 has 14 residues. Trimming stripped 3 bases from V and 3 bases from J, with 11 bases between. Germline V gives CDR1 SEHNR, CDR2 FQNEAQ (reference sequence). The CDR3 region has the DNA TGTGCCAGCAGCTTTTGGGGGGTTAAAGAGACCCAGTACTTC. It encodes CASSFWGVKETQYF.

The CDR3 DNA sequence: TGTGCCAGCAGCTTAGTGTTAGGGGCCAGCACTGAAGCTTTCTTT. It specifies CASSLVLGASTEAFF. The chain recombines TRBV7-2 with TRBJ1-1; D is perhaps TRBD1 (5 bases). Looked up from germline, CDR1 is SGHTA and CDR2 is FQGNSA. The length of the CDR3 is 15 residues. Trimming took off 1 base at V and 4 bases at J, with 13 bases between the two ends.

Turning to this clonotype: One junction end disagrees with the germline gene, perhaps due to a read error. The genes are TRBV12-3 or TRBV12-4 and TRBJ1-3, with D unresolved. CDR3 size: 13 residues. The DNA for the CDR3 is TGTGCCAGCAGCTCGAATGGGAATCCCCTGACTAGGTTT. Translation: CASSSNGNPLTRF.

The chain uses TRBV19 and TRBJ1-5; 12 nucleotides agree with TRBD1. V lost 4 bases, J lost 6 bases, and 10 bases stayed unmatched. This CDR3 is 17 amino acids long. The germline V gene has CDR1 LNHDA and CDR2 SQIVND (reference sequence). The CDR3 is CASSNRDRGLMGQPQHF. DNA for the CDR3: TGTGCCAGTAGTAACCGGGACAGGGGGCTGATGGGTCAGCCCCAGCATTTT.

This chain joins TRBV19 and TRBJ1-1; the D is unclear. The germline CDR1 and CDR2 sequences are LNHDA and SQIVND (reference sequence). CDR3 length equals 13 residues. V was cut by 9 bases and J by 1 base, with 12 bases left in between. The CDR3 spells CASSFSWNTEAFF. DNA of the CDR3: TGTGCCAGCAGTTTTTCGTGGAACACTGAAGCTTTCTTT.

This clonotype was observed many times. The chain recombines TRBV9 with TRBJ1-2; D is perhaps TRBD1 (6 bases). CDR3 length: 15 amino acids. V shed 2 bases and J shed 4 bases, with 15 bases lying between them. Germline CDR1 and CDR2: SGDLS and YYNGEE. The CDR3 spells CASSVSPGAGYGYTF. In DNA, the CDR3 is TGTGCCAGCAGCGTTAGCCCGGGGGCAGGCTATGGCTACACCTTC.

This clonotype was seen a few times. This chain connects TRBV4-1 to TRBJ2-7; no clear D. With 1 base removed from V and 4 bases from J, the gap between germline ends came to 11 bases. Germline V CDR1 and CDR2: MGHRA, YSYEKL. The CDR3 is made up of 14 amino acids. CDR3 sequence reads: CASSQGLNAYEQYF. The DNA of the CDR3 is TGCGCCAGCAGCCAAGGACTGAACGCATACGAGCAGTACTTC.

This clonotype has at least ten counts. The gene calls are TRBV7-4 and TRBJ2-7; 7 bases fit TRBD1. Looked up from germline, CDR1 is SGHVT and CDR2 is SQSDAQ. This CDR3 has 9 residues. The CDR3 region has the DNA TGTCGGGACAGAAATCCTCAGTACTTC. Translated, it gives CRDRNPQYF.